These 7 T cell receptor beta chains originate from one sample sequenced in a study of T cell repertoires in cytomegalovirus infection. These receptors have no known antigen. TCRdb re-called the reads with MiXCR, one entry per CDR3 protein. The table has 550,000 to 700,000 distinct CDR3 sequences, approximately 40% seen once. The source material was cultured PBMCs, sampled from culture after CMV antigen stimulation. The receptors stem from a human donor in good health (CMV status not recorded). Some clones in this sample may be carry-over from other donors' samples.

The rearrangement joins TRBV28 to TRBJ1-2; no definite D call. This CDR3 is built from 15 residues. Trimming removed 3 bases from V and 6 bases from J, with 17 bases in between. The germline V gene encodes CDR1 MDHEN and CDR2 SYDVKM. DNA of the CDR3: TGTGCCAGCAGTTTGGCTGGGGTGGCCTCCCATGGCTACACCTTC. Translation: CASSLAGVASHGYTF.

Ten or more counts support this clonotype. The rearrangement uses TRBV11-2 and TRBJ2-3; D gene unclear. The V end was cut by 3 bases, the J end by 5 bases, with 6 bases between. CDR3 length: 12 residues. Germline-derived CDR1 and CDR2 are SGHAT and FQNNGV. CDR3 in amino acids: CASSLGRDTQYF. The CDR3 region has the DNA TGTGCCAGCAGCTTGGGAAGAGATACGCAGTATTTT.

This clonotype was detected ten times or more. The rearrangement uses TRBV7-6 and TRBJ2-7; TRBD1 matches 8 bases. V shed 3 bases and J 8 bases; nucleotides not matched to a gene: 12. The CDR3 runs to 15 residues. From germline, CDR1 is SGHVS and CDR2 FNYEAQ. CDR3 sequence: CASSFGVQGASKQYF. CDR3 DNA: TGTGCCAGCAGCTTCGGCGTGCAGGGGGCCTCTAAGCAGTACTTC.

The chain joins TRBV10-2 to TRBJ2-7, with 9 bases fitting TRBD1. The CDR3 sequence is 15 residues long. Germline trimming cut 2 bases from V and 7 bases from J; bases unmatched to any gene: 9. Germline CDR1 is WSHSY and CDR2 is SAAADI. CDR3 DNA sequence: TGCGCCAGCAGTGAGATCACCGGGACAGGGAAGGAGCAGTACTTC. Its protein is CASSEITGTGKEQYF.

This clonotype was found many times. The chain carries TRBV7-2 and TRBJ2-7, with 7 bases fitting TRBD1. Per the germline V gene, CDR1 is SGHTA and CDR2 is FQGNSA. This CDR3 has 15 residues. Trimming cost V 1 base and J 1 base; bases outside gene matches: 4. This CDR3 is CASSLGWDRSYEQYF. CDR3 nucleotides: TGTGCCAGCAGCTTAGGGTGGGACAGATCCTACGAGCAGTACTTC.

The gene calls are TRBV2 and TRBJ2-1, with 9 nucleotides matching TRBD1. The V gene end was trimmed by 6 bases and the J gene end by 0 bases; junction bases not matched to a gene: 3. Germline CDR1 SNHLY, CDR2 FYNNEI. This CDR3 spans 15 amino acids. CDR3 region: CASRKTGGSYNEQFF. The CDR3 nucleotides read TGTGCCAGCAGGAAGACAGGGGGCTCCTACAATGAGCAGTTCTTC.

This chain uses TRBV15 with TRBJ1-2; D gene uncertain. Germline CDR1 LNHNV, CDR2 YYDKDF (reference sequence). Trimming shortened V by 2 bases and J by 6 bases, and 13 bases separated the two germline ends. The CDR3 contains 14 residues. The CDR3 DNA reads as TGTGCCACCAGCAGATCTCCCACGGTAGATGGCTACACCTTC. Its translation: CATSRSPTVDGYTF.